Shown below are 20 T cell receptor beta chains from a single sample sequenced in a study of T cell responses to AZD1222 COVID-19 vaccine. Sequencing used immunoSEQ multiplex PCR; TCRdb keeps in-frame clones, though not all of them. Seen here are approximately 65,000 clones, about nine tenths observed once, and the top ten hold less than 9%. The sequences come from peripheral blood, collected on day 0 of AZD1222 vaccination. These receptors were collected from an adult in good health.

The J gene is TRBJ1-6, the V gene TRBV9, with a possible D match to TRBD1 (5 bases). Looked up from germline, CDR1 is SGDLS and CDR2 is YYNGEE. This CDR3 comprises 17 residues. With 3 bases removed from V and 5 bases from J, the gap between germline ends came to 18 bases. The CDR3 DNA sequence: TGTGCCAGCAGCGCCAAGGGACTCCCGGCCCATAATTCACCCCTCCACTTT. Translating it yields CASSAKGLPAHNSPLHF. Filled out from reference TRBV9 and TRBJ1-6, the complete variable domain reads DSGVTQTPKHLITATGQRVTLRCSPRSGDLSVYWYQQSLDQGLQFLIQYYNGEERAKGNILERFSAQQFPDLHSELNLSSLELGDSALYFCASSAKGLPAHNSPLHFGNGTRLTVT.

This chain uses TRBV6-5 with TRBJ1-4, with D possibly TRBD1 on 5 matching bases. The CDR3 has 13 residues. V was shortened by 2 bases and J by 7 bases, with 8 bases between the two germline ends. The germline V gene encodes CDR1 MNHEY and CDR2 SVGAGI. DNA of the CDR3: TGTGCCAGCAGTTACCGCCAGGGTGAAAAACTGTTTTTT. Translating it yields CASSYRQGEKLFF.

The V call is TRBV6-4, the J call TRBJ2-1; 10 nucleotides line up with TRBD2. The V gene's germline CDR1 is MRHNA and CDR2 SNTAGT. The CDR3 spans 15 residues. Losses at the gene ends were 5 bases for V and 8 bases for J; bases not matched to a gene: 9. The CDR3 here is CASSPQAGGPDEQFF. CDR3 DNA sequence: TGTGCCAGCAGTCCCCAAGCGGGAGGGCCCGATGAGCAGTTCTTC.

The chain links TRBV29-1 to TRBJ1-2; the match to TRBD1 covers 8 bases. CDR1 is SQVTM, CDR2 ANQGSEA, per germline. The trim removed 4 bases at V and 3 bases at J, leaving 7 bases unmatched. The CDR3 has 14 residues. The CDR3 DNA is TGCAGCGTTGTGGGGGACAGGTTATACTATGGCTACACCTTC. Residues: CSVVGDRLYYGYTF.

This clone came up once. The rearrangement uses TRBV7-9 and TRBJ1-2; possibly TRBD1 for D (5 bases). Trimming stripped 4 bases from V and 2 bases from J, with 14 bases between. This CDR3 has 15 residues. Germline CDR1 and CDR2: SEHNR and FQNEAQ (reference sequence). The chain's CDR3 is CASSSSGRDNYGYTF. The CDR3 nucleotides are TGTGCCAGCAGCTCCAGCGGACGGGACAACTATGGCTACACCTTC.

The chain carries TRBV29-1 and TRBJ1-2; 11 nucleotides match TRBD1. This CDR3 spans 13 amino acids. From germline, CDR1 is SQVTM and CDR2 ANQGSEA. J lost 6 bases, V lost 5 bases, and 5 bases had no gene match. DNA of the CDR3: TGCAGCGTTCCCAGGACAGGGGGCCATGGCTACACCTTC. Translating gives CSVPRTGGHGYTF.

The chain recombines TRBV15 with TRBJ1-4; D remains ambiguous. The V and J ends lost 3 bases and 5 bases respectively, with 4 bases between them. CDR1 LNHNV and CDR2 YYDKDF come from the germline V gene (reference sequence). This CDR3 comprises 12 residues. In DNA, the CDR3 is TGTGCCACCAGCAGGAGGAATGAAAAACTGTTTTTT. It encodes CATSRRNEKLFF.

The CDR3 reads CASSSLSGNEQYF. CDR3 DNA: TGTGCCAGTAGTTCTCTTAGCGGGAACGAGCAGTACTTC. The V and J genes are TRBV19 and TRBJ2-7; the match to TRBD2 covers 8 bases. With V trimmed by 5 bases and J by 5 bases, 5 bases remained unmatched. This CDR3 has 13 amino acids. Germline-derived CDR1 and CDR2 are LNHDA and SQIVND (reference sequence).

This clone was detected only a few times. Other DNA sequences in the sample encode the same CDR3. The rearrangement joins TRBV18 to TRBJ1-2; 7 nucleotides match TRBD1. With 2 bases clipped from V and 5 bases from J, the junction kept 2 bases outside the gene matches. Germline CDR1 is KGHSH and CDR2 is LQKENI. This CDR3 is built from 13 residues. As DNA, the CDR3 is TGTGCCAGCTCACCAGAGGGGGCATATGGCTACACCTTC. It translates to CASSPEGAYGYTF.

The chain links TRBV11-2 to TRBJ1-1; TRBD1 agrees at 7 bases. CDR3 size: 13 residues. Trimming removed 6 bases from V and 4 bases from J; junction bases left unmatched: 5. In germline, CDR1 is SGHAT, CDR2 FQNNGV. CDR3 protein: CASRTGETTEAFF. DNA of the CDR3: TGTGCCAGCAGAACAGGGGAGACCACTGAAGCTTTCTTT.

This clone was counted a few times. The chain is built from TRBV6-2 or TRBV6-3 and TRBJ1-1; 8 bases are shared with TRBD1. V lost 1 base, J lost 0 bases, and 1 base stayed unmatched. CDR3 length: 15 residues. The V gene's germline CDR1 is MNHEY and CDR2 SVGEGT. The CDR3 DNA reads TGTGCCAGCAGTTACTGGACAGGGTTGAACACTGAAGCTTTCTTT. Translated, it gives CASSYWTGLNTEAFF.

J is TRBJ2-1 and V is TRBV2; 9 positions match TRBD2. CDR1 SNHLY and CDR2 FYNNEI come from the germline V gene. The length of the CDR3 is 16 residues. Unmatched junction bases numbered 5, after V lost 4 bases and J lost 1 base. Written as DNA, the CDR3 is TGTGCCAGCAGTGGTCAGACTAGCGGATCCTACAATGAGCAGTTCTTC. This gives the protein CASSGQTSGSYNEQFF.

This chain connects TRBV7-9 to TRBJ1-2; the D gene is possibly TRBD1 (5 bases). V shed 2 bases and J shed 2 bases, with 12 bases lying between them. Germline V gene data show CDR1 as SEHNR and CDR2 as FQNEAQ (reference sequence). The CDR3 extends over 15 amino acids. CDR3: CASSLMLQGNYGYTF. For the CDR3, the DNA is TGTGCCAGCAGCTTAATGTTGCAGGGCAACTATGGCTACACCTTC.

The V call is TRBV19, the J call TRBJ1-5; D unresolved. The ends were cut back, 10 bases at V and 0 bases at J, with 13 bases in the middle. Germline V gene data show CDR1 as LNHDA and CDR2 as SQIVND (reference sequence). This CDR3 spans 14 amino acids. The CDR3 here is CATRRWDSNQPQHF. The CDR3 DNA reads as TGTGCCACCCGGAGATGGGATAGCAATCAGCCCCAGCATTTT.

This sequence joins TRBV19 and TRBJ1-2; tentative D call: TRBD1 (6 bases). Per germline, CDR1 LNHDA and CDR2 SQIVND (reference sequence). The CDR3 is 14 residues long. V was clipped by 5 bases and J by 6 bases, with 16 bases between them. The CDR3, as DNA: TGTGCCAGTAGTTCCCAACAGGGAATTGATGGCTACACCTTC. Protein sequence: CASSSQQGIDGYTF.

The chain is built from TRBV11-2 and TRBJ2-1, with 12 bases matching TRBD2. The CDR3 has 17 residues. The V segment lost 6 bases and the J segment 2 bases; nucleotides outside the gene matches: 8. Germline CDR1 and CDR2: SGHAT and FQNNGV. In DNA form, the CDR3 reads TGTGCCAGCAGGACCCCCGGGACTAGCGGGCCCTACAATGAGCAGTTCTTC. Protein sequence: CASRTPGTSGPYNEQFF.

There are a few counts of this clone. The chain joins TRBV7-9 to TRBJ1-4; 7 bases align to TRBD1. This CDR3 has 12 residues. Germline V gives CDR1 SEHNR, CDR2 FQNEAQ (reference sequence). Germline trimming cut 10 bases from V and 5 bases from J; bases unmatched to any gene: 4. The CDR3 reads CATDRVNEKLFF. In DNA form, the CDR3 reads TGTGCCACCGACAGGGTAAATGAAAAACTGTTTTTT.

The J gene is TRBJ1-1, the V gene TRBV19; D not certain. The CDR3 sequence is 13 residues long. From germline, CDR1 is LNHDA and CDR2 SQIVND (reference sequence). Trimming cost V 1 base and J 6 bases, with 9 bases left between them. This chain's CDR3 is CASSIAGVAEAFF. The CDR3 DNA follows: TGTGCCAGTAGTATAGCGGGAGTGGCTGAAGCTTTCTTT.

V gene TRBV4-2 combines with J gene TRBJ2-3, with 9 positions matching TRBD2. The CDR3 is made up of 16 amino acids. The V and J ends lost 3 bases and 1 base, in that order; junction bases with no gene match: 5. Germline CDR1 is LGHNA and CDR2 is YNFKEQ. CDR3 sequence (DNA): TGTGCCAGCAGCCAGGAGGTAGCGGGAGGCACAGATACGCAGTATTTT. Protein product: CASSQEVAGGTDTQYF.

The DNA of the CDR3 is TGTGCCAGCAGCTCAACAGGGGAGGCGACTGGCTACACCTTC. Translated: CASSSTGEATGYTF. The rearrangement joins TRBV3-1 (or the pseudogene TRBV3-2) to TRBJ1-2, with 7 bases lining up with TRBD1. Germline values: CDR1 LGHDT, CDR2 YNNKEL (reference sequence). After removal of 5 bases from V and 7 bases from J, the junction contained 10 bases not matched to a gene. The CDR3 sequence is 14 residues long.